These 16 T cell receptor beta chains came from one sample sequenced in a study of CD8+ T cells in alopecia areata. Treatment specified: oral pan-JAK inhibitor, 5-10 mg twice daily. Following extraction, RNA underwent reverse transcription to cDNA, which served as the sequencing template. The protocol was immunoSEQ multiplex PCR, while the TCRdb copy is restricted to in-frame clones and leaves out a portion. Here the sample spans 90,000 to 150,000 clones, around 56% being singletons. Sequences were derived from CD4+ T cells sorted from blood, sampled at week 4, from a patient treated with tofacitinib. The receptors stem from a human donor with alopecia areata.

The chain uses TRBV5-6 and TRBJ1-5; tentatively, D is TRBD1 (6 bases). The ends were cut back, 1 base at V and 0 bases at J, with 11 bases in the middle. Germline values: CDR1 SGHDT, CDR2 YYEEEE. The CDR3 totals 16 residues. The CDR3 DNA follows: TGTGCCAGCAGCTTGAGGACAGACCGTAGCAATCAGCCCCAGCATTTT. It translates to CASSLRTDRSNQPQHF.

CDR3 sequence: CATSRDAVAGVFDEQFF. In DNA form, the CDR3 reads TGTGCCACCAGCAGAGATGCGGTAGCGGGAGTATTCGATGAGCAGTTCTTC. V gene TRBV15 combines with J gene TRBJ2-1, with 9 bases that match TRBD2. Germline trimming cut 0 bases from V and 8 bases from J; bases unmatched to any gene: 11. The CDR3 is 17 residues long. Germline V gene sequence: CDR1 LNHNV, CDR2 YYDKDF (reference sequence).

This clone was detected only a few times. The chain is built from TRBV7-9 and TRBJ2-7, with 9 bases fitting TRBD2. Germline V gene lookup returns CDR1 SEHNR and CDR2 FQNEAQ (reference sequence). CDR3 length: 14 amino acids. The junction had 0 bases not matched to a gene; V was cut back by 1 base and J by 2 bases. CDR3 nucleotides: TGTGCCAGCAGCTTAGTAGCGGGGGCCTACGAGCAGTACTTC. This translates into CASSLVAGAYEQYF.

This chain connects TRBV6-5 to TRBJ2-6; no firm D call. The CDR3 consists of 14 residues. Germline CDR1 reads MNHEY; CDR2 reads SVGAGI. V lost 6 bases, J lost 4 bases, and 10 bases lay in between. The CDR3 sequence: CASSRREGANVLTF. In nucleotides, the CDR3 is TGTGCCAGCAGCCGTCGTGAGGGGGCCAACGTCCTGACTTTC.

This clone was counted a few times. The V gene is TRBV7-6, the J gene TRBJ2-1, with 9 bases fitting TRBD2. CDR1 and CDR2 (germline): SGHVS, FNYEAQ. The V and J ends lost 4 bases and 0 bases, in that order; junction bases with no gene match: 13. The CDR3 extends over 19 amino acids. The CDR3 sequence: CASSSSGLAGLSSYNEQFF. The CDR3 DNA follows: TGTGCCAGCAGCTCGTCGGGGCTAGCGGGACTGAGCTCCTACAATGAGCAGTTCTTC.

The chain combines TRBV5-1 with TRBJ2-1, with D maybe TRBD1 (6 bases). The V gene lost 4 bases and the J gene lost 8 bases, with 25 bases spanning the gap. This CDR3 has 17 residues. CDR1 is SGHRS and CDR2 is YFSETQ in the germline V gene. CDR3 amino acids: CASSRGTGTRSGDEQFF. Here the CDR3 DNA reads TGCGCCAGCAGCAGGGGGACCGGGACCAGGTCGGGCGATGAGCAGTTCTTC.

This rearrangement joins TRBV5-6 to TRBJ1-2; D not resolved. CDR3 length: 15 amino acids. The ends were cut back, 3 bases at V and 0 bases at J, with 12 bases in the middle. Germline lookup yields CDR1 SGHDT and CDR2 YYEEEE. The CDR3, as DNA: TGTGCCAGCAGCTCCGGGCCTACGACTAACTATGGCTACACCTTC. The encoded protein is CASSSGPTTNYGYTF.

The CDR3 nucleotides read TGTGCCAGCAGTGCGTGGGGACAGGGGGGGAGTAGGCCCCAGCATTTT. It specifies CASSAWGQGGSRPQHF. The V call is TRBV6-1, the J call TRBJ1-5; 11 nucleotides align to TRBD1. CDR1 and CDR2 (germline): MNHNS, SASEGT. V gave up 4 bases and J gave up 9 bases; unmatched junction bases: 11. The CDR3 consists of 16 residues.

This clone turned up a few times. J is TRBJ2-1 and V is TRBV12-5; the D is unclear. The CDR3 is 15 amino acids. The germline CDR1 and CDR2 sequences are LGHNT and FRNRAP. V lost 0 bases to trimming and J lost 0 bases, with 6 bases between them. The chain's CDR3 is CASGLVPRSYNEQFF. CDR3 nucleotides: TGTGCTAGTGGTTTGGTTCCACGCTCCTACAATGAGCAGTTCTTC.

This clone was found a few times. The V call is TRBV5-1, the J call TRBJ2-3; 10 nucleotides align to TRBD2. Germline-derived CDR1 and CDR2 are SGHRS and YFSETQ. This CDR3 has 16 amino acids. The J segment lost 0 bases and the V segment lost 4 bases, leaving 5 bases of the junction unmatched. CDR3 coding DNA: TGCGCCAGCAGCCGAACTAGCGGGGCTAGCACAGATACGCAGTATTTT. Translating gives CASSRTSGASTDTQYF.

The CDR3 DNA is TGTGCCAGCAGTACTGGTCGCAATCAGCCCCAGCATTTT. Its protein is CASSTGRNQPQHF. The chain uses TRBV6-5 and TRBJ1-5; D gene ambiguous. From germline, CDR1 is MNHEY and CDR2 SVGAGI. CDR3 length equals 13 residues. Trimming stripped 5 bases from V and 2 bases from J, with 7 bases between.

This clone appeared once. The CDR3 loop is CASSMGYTNTEAFF. CDR3 nucleotide sequence: TGCGCCAGCAGTATGGGCTACACGAACACTGAAGCTTTCTTT. This chain connects TRBV5-1 to TRBJ1-1; no clear D gene. Germline CDR1 is SGHRS and CDR2 is YFSETQ. V lost 5 bases to trimming and J lost 1 base, with 12 bases between them. CDR3 length: 14 residues.

This chain connects TRBV30 to TRBJ1-1; D is uncertain. The CDR3 is made up of 13 amino acids. Trimming shortened V by 2 bases and J by 1 base, and 8 bases separated the two germline ends. Germline lookup yields CDR1 GTSNPN and CDR2 SVGIG (reference sequence). The CDR3 protein is CAWSLTSNTEAFF. CDR3 DNA: TGTGCCTGGAGTCTTACCTCGAACACTGAAGCTTTCTTT.

The rearrangement links TRBV4-1 to TRBJ2-7; 10 bases align to TRBD2. CDR3 length: 15 amino acids. With V trimmed by 4 bases and J by 3 bases, 6 bases remained unmatched. CDR1 MGHRA and CDR2 YSYEKL come from the germline V gene. CDR3 nucleotides: TGCGCCAGCAGCCGCACTAGCGGGGAATTCTACGAGCAGTACTTC. Amino acid sequence: CASSRTSGEFYEQYF.

The rearrangement joins TRBV6-1 to TRBJ2-1; 10 bases are shared with TRBD1. CDR3 length: 15 residues. The germline V gene encodes CDR1 MNHNS and CDR2 SASEGT. J gave up 3 bases and V 7 bases, and 6 bases lay outside the gene matches. This CDR3 is CASTEDRGNYNEQFF. DNA of the CDR3: TGTGCCAGCACCGAGGACAGGGGGAACTACAATGAGCAGTTCTTC.

V and J are TRBV30 and TRBJ2-1; TRBD2 agrees at 8 bases. The V gene's germline CDR1 is GTSNPN and CDR2 SVGIG (reference sequence). The CDR3 runs 15 residues. Trimming at V came to 4 bases and at J to 0 bases, leaving 5 bases not matched to a gene. Here the CDR3 reads CAWKRETSSYNEQFF. The CDR3 region has the DNA TGTGCCTGGAAGCGGGAGACGAGCTCCTACAATGAGCAGTTCTTC. The full variable domain, completed using reference TRBV30 and TRBJ2-1, is SQTIHQWPATLVQPVGSPLSLECTVEGTSNPNLYWYRQAAGRGLQLLFYSVGIGQISSEVPQNLSASRPQDRQFILSSKKLLLSDSGFYLCAWKRETSSYNEQFFGPGTRLTVL.